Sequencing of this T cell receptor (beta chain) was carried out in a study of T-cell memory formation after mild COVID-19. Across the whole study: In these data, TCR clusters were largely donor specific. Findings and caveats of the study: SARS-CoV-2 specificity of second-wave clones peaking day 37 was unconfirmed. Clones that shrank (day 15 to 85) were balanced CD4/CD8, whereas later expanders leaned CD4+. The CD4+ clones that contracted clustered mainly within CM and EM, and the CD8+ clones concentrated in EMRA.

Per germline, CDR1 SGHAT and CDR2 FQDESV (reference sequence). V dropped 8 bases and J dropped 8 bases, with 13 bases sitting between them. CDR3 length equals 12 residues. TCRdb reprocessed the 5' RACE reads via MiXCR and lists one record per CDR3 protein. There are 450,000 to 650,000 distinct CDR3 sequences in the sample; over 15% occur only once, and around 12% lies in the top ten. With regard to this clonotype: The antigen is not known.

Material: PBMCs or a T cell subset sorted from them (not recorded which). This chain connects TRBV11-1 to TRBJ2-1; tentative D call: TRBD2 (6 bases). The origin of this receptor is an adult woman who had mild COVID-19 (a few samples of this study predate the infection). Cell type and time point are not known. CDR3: CASHSTSHEQFF. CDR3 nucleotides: TGTGCCAGCCACTCAACTAGCCATGAGCAGTTCTTC.